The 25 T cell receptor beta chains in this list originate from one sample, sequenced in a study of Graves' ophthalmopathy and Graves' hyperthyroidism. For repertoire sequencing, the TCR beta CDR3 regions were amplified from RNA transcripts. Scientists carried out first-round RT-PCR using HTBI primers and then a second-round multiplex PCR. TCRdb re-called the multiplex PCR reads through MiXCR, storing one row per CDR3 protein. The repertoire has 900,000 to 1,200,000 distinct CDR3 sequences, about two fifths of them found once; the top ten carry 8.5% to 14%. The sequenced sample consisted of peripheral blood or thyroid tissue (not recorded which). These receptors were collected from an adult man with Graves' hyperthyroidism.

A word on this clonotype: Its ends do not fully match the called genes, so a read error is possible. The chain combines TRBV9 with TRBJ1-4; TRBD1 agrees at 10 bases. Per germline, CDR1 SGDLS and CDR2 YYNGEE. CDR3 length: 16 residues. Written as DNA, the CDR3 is TGTGCCAGCAGCGTATTTCCGGGACAGGGGAATGGAAAACTGTTTTTT. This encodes CASSVFPGQGNGKLFF.

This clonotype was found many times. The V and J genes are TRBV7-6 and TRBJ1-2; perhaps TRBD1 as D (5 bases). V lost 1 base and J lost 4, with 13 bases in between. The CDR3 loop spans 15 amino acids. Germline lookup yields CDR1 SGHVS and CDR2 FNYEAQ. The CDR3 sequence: CASSLEARGSYGYTF. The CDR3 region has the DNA TGTGCCAGCAGCTTAGAGGCGCGGGGGAGCTATGGCTACACCTTC.

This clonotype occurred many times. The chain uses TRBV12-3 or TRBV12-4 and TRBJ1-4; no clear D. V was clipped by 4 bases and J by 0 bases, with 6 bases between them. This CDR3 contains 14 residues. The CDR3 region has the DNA TGTGCCAGCAGTTACGGCGCAACTAATGAAAAACTGTTTTTT. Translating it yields CASSYGATNEKLFF.

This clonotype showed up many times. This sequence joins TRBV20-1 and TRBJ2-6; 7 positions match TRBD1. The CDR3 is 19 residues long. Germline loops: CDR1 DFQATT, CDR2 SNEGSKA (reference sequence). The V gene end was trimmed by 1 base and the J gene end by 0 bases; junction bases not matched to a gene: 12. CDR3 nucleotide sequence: TGCAGTGCTAGAGGTCACCGGGACAGAAAGAGCTCTGGGGCCAACGTCCTGACTTTC. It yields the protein CSARGHRDRKSSGANVLTF.

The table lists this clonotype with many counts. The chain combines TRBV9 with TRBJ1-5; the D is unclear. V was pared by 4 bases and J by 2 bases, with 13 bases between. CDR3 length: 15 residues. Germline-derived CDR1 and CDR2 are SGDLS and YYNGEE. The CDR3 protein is CASSFSASGNQPQHF. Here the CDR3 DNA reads TGTGCCAGCAGCTTCTCGGCCTCTGGCAATCAGCCCCAGCATTTT.

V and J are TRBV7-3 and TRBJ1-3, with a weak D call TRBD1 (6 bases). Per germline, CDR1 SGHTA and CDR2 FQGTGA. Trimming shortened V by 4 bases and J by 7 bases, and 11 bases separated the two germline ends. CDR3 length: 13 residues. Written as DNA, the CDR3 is TGTGCCAGCAGCTCCGGACAGACGAACACCATATATTTT. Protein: CASSSGQTNTIYF.

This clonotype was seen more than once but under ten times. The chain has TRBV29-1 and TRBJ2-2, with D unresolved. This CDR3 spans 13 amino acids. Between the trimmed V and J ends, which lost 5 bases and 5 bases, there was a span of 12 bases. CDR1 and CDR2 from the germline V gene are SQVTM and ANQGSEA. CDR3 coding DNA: TGCAGCGTTTTAGCAGTGAGGACCGGGGAGCTGTTTTTT. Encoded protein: CSVLAVRTGELFF.

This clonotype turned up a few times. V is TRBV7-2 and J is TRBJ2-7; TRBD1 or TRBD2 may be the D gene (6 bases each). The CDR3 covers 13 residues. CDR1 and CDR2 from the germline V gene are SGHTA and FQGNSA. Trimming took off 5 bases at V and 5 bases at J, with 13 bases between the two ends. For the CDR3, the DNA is TGTGCCAGCAGCCGGGGGCTTTTGGACGAGCAGTACTTC. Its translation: CASSRGLLDEQYF.

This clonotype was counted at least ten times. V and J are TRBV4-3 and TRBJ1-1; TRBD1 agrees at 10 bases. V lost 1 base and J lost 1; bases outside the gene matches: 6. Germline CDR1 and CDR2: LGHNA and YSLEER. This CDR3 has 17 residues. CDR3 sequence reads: CASSQGDRGYGNTEAFF. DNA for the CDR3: TGCGCCAGCAGCCAAGGGGACAGGGGTTACGGGAACACTGAAGCTTTCTTT.

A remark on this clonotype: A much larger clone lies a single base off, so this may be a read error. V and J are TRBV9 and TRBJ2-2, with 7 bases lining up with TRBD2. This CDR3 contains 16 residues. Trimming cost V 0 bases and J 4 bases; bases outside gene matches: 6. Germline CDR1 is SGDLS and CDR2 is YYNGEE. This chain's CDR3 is CASSVAAGASTGELFF. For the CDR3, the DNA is TGTGCCAGCAGCGTAGCGGCGGGAGCGAGCACCGGGGAGCTGTTTTTT.

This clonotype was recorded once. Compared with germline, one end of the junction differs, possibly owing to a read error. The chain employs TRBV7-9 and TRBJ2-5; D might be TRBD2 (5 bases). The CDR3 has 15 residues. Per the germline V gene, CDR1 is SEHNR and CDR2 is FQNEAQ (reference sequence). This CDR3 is CASSPDRGLRETQYF. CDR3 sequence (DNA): TGCGCCAGCAGCCCGGACCGCGGGCTCCGGGAGACCCAGTACTTC.

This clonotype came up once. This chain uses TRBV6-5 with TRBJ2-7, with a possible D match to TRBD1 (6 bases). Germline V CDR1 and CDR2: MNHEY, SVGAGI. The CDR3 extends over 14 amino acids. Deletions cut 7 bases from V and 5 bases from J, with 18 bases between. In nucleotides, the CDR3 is TGTGCCAGCACCAACACAGGGCTCAAGGACGAGCAGTACTTC. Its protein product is CASTNTGLKDEQYF.

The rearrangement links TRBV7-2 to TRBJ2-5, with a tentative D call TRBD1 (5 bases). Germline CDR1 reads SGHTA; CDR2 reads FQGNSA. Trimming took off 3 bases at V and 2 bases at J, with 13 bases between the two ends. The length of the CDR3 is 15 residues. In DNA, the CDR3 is TGTGCCAGCAGCTTGCCCCCAGGGCAACAAGAGACCCAGTACTTC. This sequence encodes CASSLPPGQQETQYF.

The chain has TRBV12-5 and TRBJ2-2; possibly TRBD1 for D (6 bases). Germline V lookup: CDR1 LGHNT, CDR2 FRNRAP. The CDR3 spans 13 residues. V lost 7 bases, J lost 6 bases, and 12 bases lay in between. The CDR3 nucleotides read TGTGCTAGTGCCATACAGGGTTCCGGGGAGCTGTTTTTT. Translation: CASAIQGSGELFF.

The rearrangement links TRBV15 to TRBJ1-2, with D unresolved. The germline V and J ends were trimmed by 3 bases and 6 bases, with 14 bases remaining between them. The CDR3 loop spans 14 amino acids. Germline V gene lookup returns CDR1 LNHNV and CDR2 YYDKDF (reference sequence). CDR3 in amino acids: CATSSGEAWDGYTF. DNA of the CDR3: TGTGCCACCAGCAGTGGGGAGGCGTGGGATGGCTACACCTTC.

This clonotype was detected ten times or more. CDR3 protein: CSARPGLAVVTYEQYF. As DNA, the CDR3 is TGCAGTGCTAGGCCGGGACTAGCGGTCGTTACCTACGAGCAGTACTTC. The V gene is TRBV20-1, the J gene TRBJ2-7, with 11 positions matching TRBD2. V shed 3 bases, J shed 2 bases, and the junction held 9 bases outside the gene matches. This CDR3 spans 16 amino acids. Germline CDR1 and CDR2: DFQATT and SNEGSKA (reference sequence).

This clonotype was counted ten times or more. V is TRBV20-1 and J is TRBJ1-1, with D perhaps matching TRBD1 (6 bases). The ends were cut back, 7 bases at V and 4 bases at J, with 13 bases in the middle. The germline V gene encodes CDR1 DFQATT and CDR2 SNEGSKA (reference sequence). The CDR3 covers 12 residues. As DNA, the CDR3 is TGCAGTGGGGTTCAGGGGATCACTGAAGCTTTCTTT. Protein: CSGVQGITEAFF.

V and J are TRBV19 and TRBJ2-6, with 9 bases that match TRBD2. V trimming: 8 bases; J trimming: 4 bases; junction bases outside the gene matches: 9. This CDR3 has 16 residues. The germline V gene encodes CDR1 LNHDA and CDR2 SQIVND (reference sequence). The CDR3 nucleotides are TGTGCCAGTTCTGGCGGGAGGGCTACAGGGGCCAACGTCCTGACTTTC. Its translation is CASSGGRATGANVLTF.

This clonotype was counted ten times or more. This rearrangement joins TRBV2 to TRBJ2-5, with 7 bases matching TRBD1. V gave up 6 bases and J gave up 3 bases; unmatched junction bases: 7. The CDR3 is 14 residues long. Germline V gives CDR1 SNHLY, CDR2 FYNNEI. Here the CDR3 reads CASRRVTGEETQYF. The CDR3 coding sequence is TGTGCCAGCAGGAGGGTAACAGGGGAAGAGACCCAGTACTTC. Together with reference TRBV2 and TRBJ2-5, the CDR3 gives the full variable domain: EPEVTQTPSHQVTQMGQEVILRCVPISNHLYFYWYRQILGQKVEFLVSFYNNEISEKSEIFDDQFSVERPDGSNFTLKIRSTKLEDSAMYFCASRRVTGEETQYFGPGTRLLVL.

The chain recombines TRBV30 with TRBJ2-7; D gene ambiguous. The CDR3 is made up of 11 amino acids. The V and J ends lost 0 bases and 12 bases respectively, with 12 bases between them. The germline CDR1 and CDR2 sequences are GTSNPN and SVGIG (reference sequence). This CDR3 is CAWSVGPARYF. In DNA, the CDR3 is TGTGCCTGGAGTGTCGGACCCGCCCGGTACTTC.

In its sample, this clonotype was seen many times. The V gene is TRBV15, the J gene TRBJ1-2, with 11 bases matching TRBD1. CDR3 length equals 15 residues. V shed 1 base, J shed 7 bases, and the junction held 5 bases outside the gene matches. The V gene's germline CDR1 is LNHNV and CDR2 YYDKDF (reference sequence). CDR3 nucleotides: TGTGCCACCAGCAGAGCGGACAGGGGGCCAGGTGGCTACACCTTC. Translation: CATSRADRGPGGYTF.

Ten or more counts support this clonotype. CDR3 protein: CASSTADLYNSPLHF. CDR3 DNA sequence: TGTGCCAGCAGCACCGCCGACTTATATAATTCACCCCTCCACTTT. The genes are TRBV13 and TRBJ1-6; D not certain. Looked up from germline, CDR1 is PRHDT and CDR2 is FYEKMQ (reference sequence). The CDR3 covers 15 residues. V lost 5 bases to trimming and J lost 4 bases, with 12 bases between them.

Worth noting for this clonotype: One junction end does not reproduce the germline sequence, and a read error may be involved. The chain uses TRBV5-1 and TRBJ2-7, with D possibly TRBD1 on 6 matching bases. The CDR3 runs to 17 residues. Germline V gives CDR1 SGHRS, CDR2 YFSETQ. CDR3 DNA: TGCGCCAGCAGCTCACACCCCAGGGGCCGATACTCCTACGAGCAGCACTTC. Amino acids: CASSSHPRGRYSYEQHF.

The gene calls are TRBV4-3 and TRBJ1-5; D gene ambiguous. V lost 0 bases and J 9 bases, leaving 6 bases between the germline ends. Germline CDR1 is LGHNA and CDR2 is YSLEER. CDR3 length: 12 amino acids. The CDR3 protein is CASSQDTGPQHF. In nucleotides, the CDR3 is TGCGCCAGCAGCCAAGATACGGGGCCCCAGCATTTT.

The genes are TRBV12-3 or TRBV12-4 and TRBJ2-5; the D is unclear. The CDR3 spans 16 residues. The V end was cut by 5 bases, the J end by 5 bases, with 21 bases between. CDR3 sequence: CASSDSGFTKWETQYF. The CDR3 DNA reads TGTGCCAGCAGTGACTCCGGGTTCACCAAATGGGAGACCCAGTACTTC.